This TCR beta chain was captured in a study of radiation and T cells in renal cell carcinoma. Study context: Nephrectomy followed 15 Gy stereotactic body radiation by 4 weeks. The study, taken as a whole, reports: From baseline, blood top tumor clonotypes peaked at 2 weeks post-radiation.

Here immunoSEQ multiplex PCR was the method, and the copy in TCRdb shows in-frame clones only, minus some. The table includes about 140,000 clones, less than 90% detected once. Germline V CDR1 and CDR2: LNHDA, SQIVND (reference sequence). This CDR3 is built from 15 residues. Unmatched junction bases numbered 7, after V lost 5 bases and J lost 1 base. Specified time point: baseline pretreatment blood. The treatment: 15 Gy SBRT to primary tumor, nephrectomy 4 weeks later. Serial blood draws occurred at baseline and 2 and 4 weeks post-SBRT. This clone was seen only a few times. Its antigen remains unknown.

This TCR came from a woman aged 45-60 years with renal cell carcinoma. Specimen: blood, collected from a patient whose treatment included radiotherapy and nephrectomy. The chain links TRBV19 to TRBJ1-1; 7 bases are shared with TRBD1. This CDR3 reads CASSVPTGPNTEAFF. The CDR3 coding sequence is TGTGCCAGTAGTGTCCCGACAGGGCCGAACACTGAAGCTTTCTTT.